The 29 T cell receptor beta chains below come from one sample, sequenced in a study of Ad26.COV2.S vaccination and SARS-CoV-2 variants. The sample's treatment: approximately 18 received Ad26.COV2.S at low or high dose, single or two shots; roughly five received placebo; per-sample allocation not given. All samples were drawn on day 63, counting from the first vaccine or placebo injection. The assay was immunoSEQ multiplex PCR, and TCRdb's table has in-frame clones only and misses some. Among over 400,000 clones, about nine tenths were seen once, and the ten largest hold around 4.5%. The sample in question was peripheral blood, obtained in a trial of Ad26.COV2.S vaccine versus placebo. All receptors derive from a person between 18 and 65 years old who received the Ad26.COV2.S COVID-19 vaccine or a placebo.

The chain has TRBV16 and TRBJ2-5; D gene unclear. Trimming removed 2 bases at V and 1 base at J, with 11 bases between. CDR3 length equals 15 residues. The germline gives CDR1 KGHSY, CDR2 FQNENV. CDR3 sequence: CASSQPGDGQETQYF. The CDR3 bases are TGTGCCAGCAGCCAACCCGGTGACGGCCAAGAGACCCAGTACTTC.

The V and J genes are TRBV25-1 and TRBJ2-7; D is unclear. The CDR3 has 13 residues. V shed 2 bases and J shed 2 bases, with 7 bases lying between them. The V gene's germline CDR1 is MGHDK and CDR2 SYGVNS. CDR3: CASSEAWAYEQYF. The DNA of the CDR3 is TGTGCCAGCAGTGAAGCGTGGGCCTACGAGCAGTACTTC.

V usage is TRBV24-1 and J usage is TRBJ2-2, with D maybe TRBD2 (6 bases). Germline assignment: CDR1 KGHDR and CDR2 SFDVKD. Trimming removed 3 bases from V and 8 bases from J, with 24 bases in between. The CDR3 has 18 residues. In DNA form, the CDR3 reads TGTGCCACCAGTGATCCCCTTGGCCAGCGGGTCAGAGGAGGGGAGCTGTTTTTT. This codes for CATSDPLGQRVRGGELFF.

The CDR3 here is CASSLYPRSTEAFF. CDR3 coding DNA: TGTGCCAGCAGCTTATATCCGAGGAGCACTGAAGCTTTCTTT. The chain has TRBV11-1 and TRBJ1-1; D unresolved. This CDR3 comprises 14 residues. V was trimmed by 2 bases and J by 4 bases, leaving 11 bases between them. Germline CDR1 SGHAT, CDR2 FQDESV (reference sequence).

The chain couples TRBV18 to TRBJ2-3; D is unresolved. Germline CDR1 is KGHSH and CDR2 is LQKENI. The CDR3 has 15 residues. The ends were cut back, 1 base at V and 0 bases at J, with 8 bases in the middle. The CDR3 DNA reads TGTGCCAGCTCACCACTGCCCACGAGCACAGATACGCAGTATTTT. Translating it yields CASSPLPTSTDTQYF.

The rearrangement links TRBV3-1 (or the pseudogene TRBV3-2) to TRBJ2-3, with TRBD2 matching 9 bases. The CDR3 has 14 amino acids. Trimming cost V 4 bases and J 3 bases; bases outside gene matches: 2. CDR1 is LGHDT and CDR2 is YNNKEL in the germline V gene (reference sequence). CDR3 DNA: TGTGCCAGCAGCCCAGGACTAGCGACAGATACGCAGTATTTT. It translates to CASSPGLATDTQYF.

CDR3 sequence: CASSLASSDRGPETQYF. The DNA of the CDR3 is TGCGCCAGCAGCTTAGCCTCCTCGGACAGGGGGCCAGAGACCCAGTACTTC. The chain combines TRBV5-1 with TRBJ2-5; TRBD1 aligns across 11 bases. The germline V gene has CDR1 SGHRS and CDR2 YFSETQ. This CDR3 is built from 17 residues. The trim removed 2 bases at V and 4 bases at J, leaving 10 bases unmatched.

The chain carries TRBV14 and TRBJ2-7; perhaps TRBD1 as D (6 bases). The CDR3 covers 16 residues. Trimming stripped 0 bases from V and 0 bases from J, with 12 bases between. Germline lookup yields CDR1 SGHDN and CDR2 FVKESK. CDR3 residues: CASSQDLGQTSYEQYF. DNA for the CDR3: TGTGCCAGCAGCCAAGATCTAGGACAGACCTCCTACGAGCAGTACTTC.

The chain employs TRBV27 and TRBJ2-2; tentatively, D is TRBD1 (5 bases). V lost 3 bases and J 0 bases, leaving 14 bases between the germline ends. From germline, CDR1 is MNHEY and CDR2 SMNVEV (reference sequence). This CDR3 is built from 17 residues. The CDR3 bases are TGTGCCAGCAGTTTCAGGGCCCACACAACGAACACCGGGGAGCTGTTTTTT. Translated: CASSFRAHTTNTGELFF.

This chain links TRBV2 with TRBJ1-1; 9 nucleotides line up with TRBD1. Germline-derived CDR1 and CDR2 are SNHLY and FYNNEI. The length of the CDR3 is 13 residues. V was pared by 4 bases and J by 5 bases, with 2 bases of the junction left unmatched. CDR3 protein: CASSADRGTEAFF. CDR3 coding DNA: TGTGCCAGCAGTGCGGACAGGGGAACTGAAGCTTTCTTT.

The chain joins TRBV9 to TRBJ1-1, with D possibly matching TRBD1 (5 bases). Germline CDR1 and CDR2: SGDLS and YYNGEE. The CDR3 is 20 amino acids. V was trimmed by 3 bases and J by 0 bases, leaving 27 bases between them. The CDR3 DNA is TGTGCCAGCAGCGAGTCCCGGGACCTTGTCGGGAATGCGATGAACACTGAAGCTTTCTTT. Amino acids: CASSESRDLVGNAMNTEAFF.

This chain links TRBV21-1 with TRBJ1-1; the table assigns TRBD1, which was not confirmed against the DNA. TRBV21-1 is listed as a pseudogene. The CDR3 has 15 residues. Here the CDR3 reads CASSNPPPGVYGAFF. The DNA for the CDR3 is TGTGCCAGCAGCAATCCCCCGCCAGGGGTCTACGGAGCTTTCTTT.

This clone was picked up a small number of times. The V and J genes are TRBV5-1 and TRBJ1-6; perhaps TRBD1 as D (6 bases). V dropped 7 bases and J dropped 5 bases, with 13 bases sitting between them. CDR1 is SGHRS and CDR2 is YFSETQ in the germline V gene. CDR3 length equals 14 residues. The CDR3 reads CASGGGHDNSPLHF. CDR3 nucleotide sequence: TGCGCCAGCGGTGGGGGACACGATAATTCACCCCTCCACTTT. The whole variable domain, remainder taken from reference TRBV5-1 and TRBJ1-6, is KAGVTQTPRYLIKTRGQQVTLSCSPISGHRSVSWYQQTPGQGLQFLFEYFSETQRNKGNFPGRFSGRQFSNSRSEMNVSTLELGDSALYLCASGGGHDNSPLHFGNGTRLTVT.

The V gene is TRBV21-1, the J gene TRBJ1-3; the D call of TRBD1 is as the table states it, not checked on the DNA. TRBV21-1 is described as a pseudogene. The CDR3 spans 15 residues. In DNA, the CDR3 is TGTGCCAGCAGCAACCCTGGGGCCTATGGAAACACCATATATTTT. Translated: CASSNPGAYGNTIYF.

The chain carries TRBV5-1 and TRBJ2-7; D possibly corresponds to TRBD1 (5 bases). CDR1 is SGHRS and CDR2 is YFSETQ in the germline V gene. The CDR3 totals 13 residues. V lost 3 bases and J lost 5, with 12 bases in between. CDR3 nucleotides: TGCGCCAGCAGCTCTTCTAGGGGCGACGAGCAGTACTTC. Its translation: CASSSSRGDEQYF.

The gene calls are TRBV28 and TRBJ2-1; TRBD2 matches 7 bases. The CDR3 runs 17 residues. V was clipped by 5 bases and J by 7 bases; unmatched bases: 17. The germline V gene has CDR1 MDHEN and CDR2 SYDVKM. The CDR3 reads CASSLPTALGRRNEQFF. Here the CDR3 DNA reads TGTGCCAGCAGTCTTCCCACGGCGCTCGGGAGGAGGAATGAGCAGTTCTTC.

This clone was seen only once. The V and J genes are TRBV2 and TRBJ1-5, with 7 positions matching TRBD1. The germline V gene encodes CDR1 SNHLY and CDR2 FYNNEI. Germline trimming cut 2 bases from V and 2 bases from J; bases unmatched to any gene: 12. CDR3 size: 18 residues. This CDR3 reads CASSEFDTGVKGNQPQHF. Written as DNA, the CDR3 is TGTGCCAGCAGTGAATTCGACACAGGGGTAAAAGGCAATCAGCCCCAGCATTTT.

The V call is TRBV10-3, the J call TRBJ2-5, with 9 bases aligning to TRBD1. This CDR3 is built from 16 residues. The germline V gene has CDR1 ENHRY and CDR2 SYGVKD. The V and J ends lost 5 bases and 5 bases, in that order; junction bases with no gene match: 12. CDR3 DNA sequence: TGTGCCATCAGTCCTAGGGACAGGGTGTCCGGTGAGACCCAGTACTTC. This codes for CAISPRDRVSGETQYF.

V and J are TRBV18 and TRBJ2-6; 8 bases match TRBD1. The CDR3 loop spans 17 amino acids. Unmatched junction bases numbered 8, after V lost 6 bases and J lost 1 base. Germline CDR1 is KGHSH and CDR2 is LQKENI. The CDR3 here is CASSTDRGSSGANVLTF. DNA of the CDR3: TGTGCCAGCTCCACCGACAGGGGATCTTCTGGGGCCAACGTCCTGACTTTC.

The V call is TRBV7-9, the J call TRBJ2-3; weak D call: TRBD2 (6 bases). The germline V and J ends were trimmed by 3 bases and 0 bases, with 13 bases remaining between them. The germline CDR1 and CDR2 sequences are SEHNR and FQNEAQ (reference sequence). The CDR3 runs to 16 residues. The CDR3 bases are TGTGCCAGCAGCTTCCGGGCTAGCGCTAGCACAGATACGCAGTATTTT. Translating gives CASSFRASASTDTQYF. The variable domain in full, completed from reference TRBV7-9 and TRBJ2-3, reads DTGVSQNPRHKITKRGQNVTFRCDPISEHNRLYWYRQTLGQGPEFLTYFQNEAQLEKSRLLSDRFSAERPKGSFSTLEIQRTEQGDSAMYLCASSFRASASTDTQYFGPGTRLTVL.

The V gene is TRBV27, the J gene TRBJ1-3, with a weak D call TRBD1 (5 bases). Trimming stripped 5 bases from V and 3 bases from J, with 17 bases between. Germline V gene data show CDR1 as MNHEY and CDR2 as SMNVEV (reference sequence). The length of the CDR3 is 16 residues. For the CDR3, the DNA is TGTGCCAGCAGTATTACAGGCGCTATCGGTGGAAACACCATATATTTT. Translated, it gives CASSITGAIGGNTIYF.

V usage is TRBV4-3 and J usage is TRBJ1-3; D unclear. Trimming removed 0 bases from V and 0 bases from J, with 6 bases in between. This CDR3 has 15 amino acids. Germline V gene sequence: CDR1 LGHNA, CDR2 YSLEER. The CDR3 loop reads CASSQDAGSGNTIYF. CDR3 DNA sequence: TGCGCCAGCAGCCAAGATGCGGGCTCTGGAAACACCATATATTTT.

The table lists this clone with a few counts. The genes are TRBV2 and TRBJ1-2; the D gene is possibly TRBD1 (5 bases). In germline, CDR1 is SNHLY, CDR2 FYNNEI. The CDR3 is made up of 14 amino acids. Trimming removed 3 bases at V and 5 bases at J, with 13 bases between. The CDR3 here is CASSDLRVEYGYTF. CDR3 DNA: TGTGCCAGCAGTGACCTCAGGGTTGAATATGGCTACACCTTC.

V usage is TRBV11-1 and J usage is TRBJ2-2; D unresolved. The germline CDR1 and CDR2 sequences are SGHAT and FQDESV (reference sequence). The ends were cut back, 1 base at V and 6 bases at J, with 3 bases in the middle. CDR3 length: 12 amino acids. CDR3 sequence reads: CASSLDAGELFF. DNA of the CDR3: TGTGCCAGCAGCTTAGACGCCGGGGAGCTGTTTTTT.

V usage is TRBV7-2 and J usage is TRBJ2-5; 8 bases match TRBD1. The CDR3 length is 16 residues. V gave up 5 bases and J gave up 0 bases; unmatched junction bases: 8. Germline V gene lookup returns CDR1 SGHTA and CDR2 FQGNSA. The CDR3, as DNA: TGTGCCAGCAGCGTCGACAGGGGCCTTTACCAAGAGACCCAGTACTTC. Its protein is CASSVDRGLYQETQYF.

The rearrangement links TRBV9 to TRBJ2-2, with a weak D call TRBD2 (6 bases). Trimming pared 3 bases from V and 5 bases from J, leaving 14 bases between. The CDR3 length is 15 residues. The germline CDR1 and CDR2 sequences are SGDLS and YYNGEE. The CDR3 DNA sequence: TGTGCCAGCAGCGCTGGGGGGTCAGGGACCGGGGAGCTGTTTTTT. Translated, it gives CASSAGGSGTGELFF.

The rearrangement joins TRBV7-9 to TRBJ2-6; no clear D. The CDR3 has 17 amino acids. CDR1 SEHNR and CDR2 FQNEAQ come from the germline V gene (reference sequence). Trimming stripped 1 base from V and 0 bases from J, with 10 bases between. The CDR3 DNA sequence: TGTGCCAGCAGCTTAGTTTTAGGGAACTCTGGGGCCAACGTCCTGACTTTC. As protein: CASSLVLGNSGANVLTF.

The J gene is TRBJ2-7, the V gene TRBV14; D may be TRBD1 or TRBD2 (5 bases each). CDR3 length: 14 amino acids. Germline values: CDR1 SGHDN, CDR2 FVKESK. Trimming shortened V by 4 bases and J by 0 bases, and 10 bases separated the two germline ends. CDR3 nucleotides: TGTGCCAGCAGCCTGAGGGACGTCTCCTACGAGCAGTACTTC. Its translation: CASSLRDVSYEQYF.

The chain recombines TRBV7-9 with TRBJ2-5, with TRBD2 matching 8 bases. Germline trimming cut 5 bases from V and 5 bases from J; bases unmatched to any gene: 7. The CDR3 runs 14 residues. Per the germline V gene, CDR1 is SEHNR and CDR2 is FQNEAQ (reference sequence). The DNA for the CDR3 is TGTGCCAGCAGCACTCCGGGACTAGGGGAGACCCAGTACTTC. It translates to CASSTPGLGETQYF.